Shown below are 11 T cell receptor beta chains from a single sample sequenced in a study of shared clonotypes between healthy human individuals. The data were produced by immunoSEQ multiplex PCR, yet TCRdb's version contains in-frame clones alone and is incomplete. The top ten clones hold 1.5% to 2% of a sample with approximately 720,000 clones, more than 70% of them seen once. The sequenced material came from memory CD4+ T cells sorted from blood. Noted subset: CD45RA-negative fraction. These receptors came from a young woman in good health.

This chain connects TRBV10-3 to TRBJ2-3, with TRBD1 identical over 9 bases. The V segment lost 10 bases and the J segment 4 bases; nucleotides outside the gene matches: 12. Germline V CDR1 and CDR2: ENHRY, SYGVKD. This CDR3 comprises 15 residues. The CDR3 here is CATRTGTGIADTQYF. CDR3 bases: TGTGCCACGCGAACCGGGACAGGGATTGCAGATACGCAGTATTTT.

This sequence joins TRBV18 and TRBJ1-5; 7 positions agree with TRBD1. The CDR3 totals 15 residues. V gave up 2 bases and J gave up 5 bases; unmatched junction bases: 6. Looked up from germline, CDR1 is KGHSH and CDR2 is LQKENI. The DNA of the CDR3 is TGTGCCAGCTCACCAACGACAGGGTTCGATCAGCCCCAGCATTTT. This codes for CASSPTTGFDQPQHF. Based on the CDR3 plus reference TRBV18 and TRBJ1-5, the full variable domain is NAGVMQNPRHLVRRRGQEARLRCSPMKGHSHVYWYRQLPEEGLKFMVYLQKENIIDESGMPKERFSAEFPKEGPSILRIQQVVRGDSAAYFCASSPTTGFDQPQHFGDGTRLSIL.

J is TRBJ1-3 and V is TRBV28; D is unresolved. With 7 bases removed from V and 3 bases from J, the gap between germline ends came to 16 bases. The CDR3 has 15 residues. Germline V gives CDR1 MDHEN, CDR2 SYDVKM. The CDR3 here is CASTRPAAFGNTIYF. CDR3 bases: TGTGCCAGCACTCGGCCGGCCGCCTTTGGAAACACCATATATTTT. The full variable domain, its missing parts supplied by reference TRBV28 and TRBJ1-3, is DVKVTQSSRYLVKRTGEKVFLECVQDMDHENMFWYRQDPGLGLRLIYFSYDVKMKEKGDIPEGYSVSREKKERFSLILESASTNQTSMYLCASTRPAAFGNTIYFGEGSWLTVV.

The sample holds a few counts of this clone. The CDR3: CASTINPAREPQHF. In DNA form, the CDR3 reads TGTGCCAGCACCATCAACCCCGCGCGGGAGCCCCAGCATTTT. The genes are TRBV28 and TRBJ1-5; D uncertain. Per germline, CDR1 MDHEN and CDR2 SYDVKM. The CDR3 consists of 14 residues. With 7 bases removed from V and 8 bases from J, the gap between germline ends came to 18 bases.

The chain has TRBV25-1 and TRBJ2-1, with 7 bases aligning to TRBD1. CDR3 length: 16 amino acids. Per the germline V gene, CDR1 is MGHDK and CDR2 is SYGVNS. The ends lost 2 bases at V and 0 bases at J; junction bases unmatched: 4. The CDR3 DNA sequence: TGTGCCAGCAGTGAAAAGGGACAGCACTCCTACAATGAGCAGTTCTTC. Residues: CASSEKGQHSYNEQFF.

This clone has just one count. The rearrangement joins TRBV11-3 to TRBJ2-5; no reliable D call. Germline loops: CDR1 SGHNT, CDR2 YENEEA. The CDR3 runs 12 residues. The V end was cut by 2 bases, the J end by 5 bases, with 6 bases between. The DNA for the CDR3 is TGTGCCAGCAGCTTAAATACGGAGACCCAGTACTTC. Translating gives CASSLNTETQYF.

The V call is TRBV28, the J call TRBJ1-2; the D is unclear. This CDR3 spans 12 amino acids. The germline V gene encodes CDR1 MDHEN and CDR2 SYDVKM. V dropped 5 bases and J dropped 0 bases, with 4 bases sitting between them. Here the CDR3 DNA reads TGTGCCAGCAGTAGAGCTAACTATGGCTACACCTTC. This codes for CASSRANYGYTF.

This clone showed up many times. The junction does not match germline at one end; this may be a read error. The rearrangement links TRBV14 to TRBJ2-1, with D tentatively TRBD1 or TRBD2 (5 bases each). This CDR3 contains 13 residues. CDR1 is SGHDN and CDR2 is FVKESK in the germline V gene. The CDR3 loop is CASSPRLRDVGIF. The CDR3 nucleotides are TGTGCCAGCAGCCCCCGACTCCGGGACGTTGGAATCTTC.

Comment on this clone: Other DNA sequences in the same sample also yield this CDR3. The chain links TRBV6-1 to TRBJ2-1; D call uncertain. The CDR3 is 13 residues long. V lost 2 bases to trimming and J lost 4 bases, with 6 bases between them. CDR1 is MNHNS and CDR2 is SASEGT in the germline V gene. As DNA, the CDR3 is TGTGCCAGCAGTGAACAGAGATACAATGAGCAGTTCTTC. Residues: CASSEQRYNEQFF.

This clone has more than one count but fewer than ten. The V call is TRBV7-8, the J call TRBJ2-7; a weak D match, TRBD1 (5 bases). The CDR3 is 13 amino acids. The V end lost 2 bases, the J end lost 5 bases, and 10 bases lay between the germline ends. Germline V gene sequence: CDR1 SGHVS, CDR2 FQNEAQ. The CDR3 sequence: CASSLSRVHEQYF. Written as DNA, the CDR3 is TGTGCCAGCAGCTTATCCAGGGTACACGAGCAGTACTTC.

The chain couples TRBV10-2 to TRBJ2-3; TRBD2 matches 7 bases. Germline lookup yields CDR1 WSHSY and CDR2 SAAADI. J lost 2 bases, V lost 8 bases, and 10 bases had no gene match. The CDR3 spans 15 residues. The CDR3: CASGRGLQDTDTQYF. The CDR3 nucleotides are TGCGCCAGCGGGAGGGGTCTACAAGACACAGATACGCAGTATTTT.